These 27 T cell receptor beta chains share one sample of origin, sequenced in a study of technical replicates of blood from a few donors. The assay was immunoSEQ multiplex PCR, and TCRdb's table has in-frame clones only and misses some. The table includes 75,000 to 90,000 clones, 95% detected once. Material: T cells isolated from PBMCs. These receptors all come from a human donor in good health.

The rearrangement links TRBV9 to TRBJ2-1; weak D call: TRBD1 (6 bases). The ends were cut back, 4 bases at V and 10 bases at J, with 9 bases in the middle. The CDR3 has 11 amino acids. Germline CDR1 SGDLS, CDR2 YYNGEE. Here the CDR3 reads CASSPGVEQFF. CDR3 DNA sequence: TGTGCCAGCAGCCCAGGGGTCGAGCAGTTCTTC. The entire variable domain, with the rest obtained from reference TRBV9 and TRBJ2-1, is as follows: DSGVTQTPKHLITATGQRVTLRCSPRSGDLSVYWYQQSLDQGLQFLIQYYNGEERAKGNILERFSAQQFPDLHSELNLSSLELGDSALYFCASSPGVEQFFGPGTRLTVL.

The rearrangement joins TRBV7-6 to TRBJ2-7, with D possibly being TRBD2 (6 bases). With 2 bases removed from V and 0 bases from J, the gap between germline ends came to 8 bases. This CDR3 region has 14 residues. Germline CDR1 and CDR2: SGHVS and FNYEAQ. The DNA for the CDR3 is TGTGCCAGCAGCTTAAAGGGACTCTCCTACGAGCAGTACTTC. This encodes CASSLKGLSYEQYF.

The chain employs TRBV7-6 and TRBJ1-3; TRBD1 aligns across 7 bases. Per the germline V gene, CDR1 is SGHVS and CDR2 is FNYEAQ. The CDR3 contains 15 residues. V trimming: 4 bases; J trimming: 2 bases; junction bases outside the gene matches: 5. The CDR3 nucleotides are TGTGCCAGCAGCTACTCGACAGGGACTGGAAACACCATATATTTT. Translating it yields CASSYSTGTGNTIYF.

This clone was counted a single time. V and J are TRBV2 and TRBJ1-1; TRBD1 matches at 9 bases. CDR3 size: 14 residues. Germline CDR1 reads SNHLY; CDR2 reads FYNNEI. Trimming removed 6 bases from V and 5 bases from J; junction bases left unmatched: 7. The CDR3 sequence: CASRGGQGGTEAFF. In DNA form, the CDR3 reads TGTGCCAGCAGGGGGGGACAGGGAGGAACTGAAGCTTTCTTT.

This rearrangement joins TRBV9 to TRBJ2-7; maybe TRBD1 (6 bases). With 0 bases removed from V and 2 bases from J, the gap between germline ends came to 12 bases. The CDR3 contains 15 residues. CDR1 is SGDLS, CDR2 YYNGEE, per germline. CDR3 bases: TGTGCCAGCAGCGTAGGTGACAGGATGACCTACGAGCAGTACTTC. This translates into CASSVGDRMTYEQYF.

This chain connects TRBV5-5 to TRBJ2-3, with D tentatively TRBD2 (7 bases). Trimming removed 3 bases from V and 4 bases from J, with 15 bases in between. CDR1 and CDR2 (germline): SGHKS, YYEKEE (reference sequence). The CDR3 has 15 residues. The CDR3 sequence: CASSYGGGSADTQYF. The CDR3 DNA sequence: TGTGCCAGCAGCTATGGGGGCGGGAGCGCAGATACGCAGTATTTT.

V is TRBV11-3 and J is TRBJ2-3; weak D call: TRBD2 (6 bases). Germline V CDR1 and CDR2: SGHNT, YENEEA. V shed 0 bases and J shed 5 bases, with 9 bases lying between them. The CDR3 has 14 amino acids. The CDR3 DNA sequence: TGTGCCAGCAGCTTAGACCTTAGCGGAGATACGCAGTATTTT. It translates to CASSLDLSGDTQYF. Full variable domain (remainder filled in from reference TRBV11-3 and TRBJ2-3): EAGVVQSPRYKIIEKKQPVAFWCNPISGHNTLYWYLQNLGQGPELLIRYENEEAVDDSQLPKDRFSAERLKGVDSTLKIQPAELGDSAVYLCASSLDLSGDTQYFGPGTRLTVL.

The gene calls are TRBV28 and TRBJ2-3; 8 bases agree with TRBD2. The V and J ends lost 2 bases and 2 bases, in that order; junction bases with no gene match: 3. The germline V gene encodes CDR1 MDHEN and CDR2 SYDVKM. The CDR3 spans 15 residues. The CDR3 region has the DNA TGTGCCAGCAGTTTACTACTAGCGGCCACAGATACGCAGTATTTT. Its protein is CASSLLLAATDTQYF.

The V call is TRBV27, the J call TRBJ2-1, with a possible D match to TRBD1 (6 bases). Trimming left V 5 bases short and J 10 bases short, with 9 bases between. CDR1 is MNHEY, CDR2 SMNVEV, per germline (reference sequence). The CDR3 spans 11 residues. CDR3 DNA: TGTGCCAGCAGTCAGGGGCGGGAGCAGTTCTTC. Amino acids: CASSQGREQFF.

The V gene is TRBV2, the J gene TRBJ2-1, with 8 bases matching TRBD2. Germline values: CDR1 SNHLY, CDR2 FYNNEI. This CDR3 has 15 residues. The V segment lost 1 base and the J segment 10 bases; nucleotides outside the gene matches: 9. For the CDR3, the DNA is TGTGCCAGCAGTGAAGGGGGACTAGGGACATGGGAGCAGTTCTTC. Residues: CASSEGGLGTWEQFF.

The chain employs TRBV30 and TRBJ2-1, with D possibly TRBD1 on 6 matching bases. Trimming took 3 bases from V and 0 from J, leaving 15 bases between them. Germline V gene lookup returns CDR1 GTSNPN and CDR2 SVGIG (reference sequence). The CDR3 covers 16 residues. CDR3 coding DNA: TGTGCCTGGAGCCCTTACGACAGGAGCTCCTACAATGAGCAGTTCTTC. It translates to CAWSPYDRSSYNEQFF.

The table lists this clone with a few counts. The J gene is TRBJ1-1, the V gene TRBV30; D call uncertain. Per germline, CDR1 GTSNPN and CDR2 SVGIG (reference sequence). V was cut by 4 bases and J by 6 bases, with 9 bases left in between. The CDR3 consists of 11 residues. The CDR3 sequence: CAWTRRAEAFF. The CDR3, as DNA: TGTGCCTGGACGCGGCGGGCTGAAGCTTTCTTT.

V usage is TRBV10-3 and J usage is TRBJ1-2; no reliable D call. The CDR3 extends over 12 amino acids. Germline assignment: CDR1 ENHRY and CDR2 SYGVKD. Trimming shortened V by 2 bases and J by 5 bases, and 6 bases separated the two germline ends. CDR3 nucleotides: TGTGCCATCAGTGAGACTCTTTATGGCTACACCTTC. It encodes CAISETLYGYTF.

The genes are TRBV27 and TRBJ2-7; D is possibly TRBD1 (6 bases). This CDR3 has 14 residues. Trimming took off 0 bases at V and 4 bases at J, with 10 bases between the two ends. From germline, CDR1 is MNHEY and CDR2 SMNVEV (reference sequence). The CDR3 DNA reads TGTGCCAGCAGTTTATCAGGGGGAGTATACGAGCAGTACTTC. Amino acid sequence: CASSLSGGVYEQYF.

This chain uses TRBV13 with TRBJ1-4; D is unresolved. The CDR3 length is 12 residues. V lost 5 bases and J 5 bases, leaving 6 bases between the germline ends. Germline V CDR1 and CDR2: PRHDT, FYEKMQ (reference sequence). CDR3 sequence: CASSVVNEKLFF. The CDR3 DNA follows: TGTGCCAGCAGCGTAGTAAATGAAAAACTGTTTTTT.

CDR3 bases: TGTGCCTGGAGTGTTGGGGAGTTTCAGCCCCAGCATTTT. Encoded protein: CAWSVGEFQPQHF. The chain uses TRBV30 and TRBJ1-5; no clear D gene. Germline CDR1 reads GTSNPN; CDR2 reads SVGIG (reference sequence). The V end was cut by 0 bases, the J end by 6 bases, with 9 bases between. The CDR3 sequence is 13 residues long.

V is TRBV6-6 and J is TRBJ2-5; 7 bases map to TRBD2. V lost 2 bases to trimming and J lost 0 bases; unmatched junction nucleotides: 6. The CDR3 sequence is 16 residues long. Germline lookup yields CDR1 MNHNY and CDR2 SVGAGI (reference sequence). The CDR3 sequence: CASSYGRESNQETQYF. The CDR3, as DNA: TGTGCCAGCAGTTACGGGCGGGAGTCTAACCAAGAGACCCAGTACTTC.

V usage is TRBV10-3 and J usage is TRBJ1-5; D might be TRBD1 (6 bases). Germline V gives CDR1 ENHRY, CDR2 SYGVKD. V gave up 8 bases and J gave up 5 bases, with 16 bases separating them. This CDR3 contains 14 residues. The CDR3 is CAIGGGVRDQPQHF. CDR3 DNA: TGTGCCATCGGAGGGGGGGTAAGGGATCAGCCCCAGCATTTT.

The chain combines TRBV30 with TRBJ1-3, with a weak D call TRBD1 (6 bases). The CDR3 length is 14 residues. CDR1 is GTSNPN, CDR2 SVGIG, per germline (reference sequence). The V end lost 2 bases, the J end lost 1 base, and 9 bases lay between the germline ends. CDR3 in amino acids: CAWSKGGSGNTIYF. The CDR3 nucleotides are TGTGCCTGGAGTAAAGGGGGATCTGGAAACACCATATATTTT.

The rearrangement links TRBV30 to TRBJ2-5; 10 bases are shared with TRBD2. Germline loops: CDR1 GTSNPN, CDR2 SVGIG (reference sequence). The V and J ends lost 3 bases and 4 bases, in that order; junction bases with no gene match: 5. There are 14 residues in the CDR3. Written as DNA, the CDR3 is TGTGCCTGGAGGTTAGCGGGAGGAGGAGAGACCCAGTACTTC. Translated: CAWRLAGGGETQYF.

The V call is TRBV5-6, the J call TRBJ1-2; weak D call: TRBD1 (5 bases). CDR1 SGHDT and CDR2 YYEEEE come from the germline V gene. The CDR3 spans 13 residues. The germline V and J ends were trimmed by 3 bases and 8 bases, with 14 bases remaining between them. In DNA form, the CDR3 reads TGTGCCAGCAGCTCGGGAGGGGCGCACGGCTACACCTTC. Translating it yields CASSSGGAHGYTF.

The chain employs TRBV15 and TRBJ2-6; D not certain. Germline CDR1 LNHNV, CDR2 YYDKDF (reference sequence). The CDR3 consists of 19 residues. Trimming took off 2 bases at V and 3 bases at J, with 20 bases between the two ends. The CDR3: CATSRPPLEVLGGANVLTF. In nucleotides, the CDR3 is TGTGCCACCAGCAGACCCCCCCTAGAGGTCTTGGGTGGGGCCAACGTCCTGACTTTC.

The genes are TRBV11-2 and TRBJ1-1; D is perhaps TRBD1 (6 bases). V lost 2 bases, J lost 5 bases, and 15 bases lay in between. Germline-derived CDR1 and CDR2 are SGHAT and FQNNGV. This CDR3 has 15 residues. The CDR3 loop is CASSLSPRGWTEAFF. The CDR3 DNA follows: TGTGCCAGCAGCTTAAGTCCCAGGGGATGGACTGAAGCTTTCTTT.

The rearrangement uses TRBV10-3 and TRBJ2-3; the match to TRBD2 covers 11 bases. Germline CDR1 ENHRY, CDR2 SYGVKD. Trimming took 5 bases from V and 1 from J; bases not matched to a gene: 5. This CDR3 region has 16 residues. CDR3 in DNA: TGTGCCATCAGTCGGACTAGCGGGTGGGGCACAGATACGCAGTATTTT. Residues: CAISRTSGWGTDTQYF.

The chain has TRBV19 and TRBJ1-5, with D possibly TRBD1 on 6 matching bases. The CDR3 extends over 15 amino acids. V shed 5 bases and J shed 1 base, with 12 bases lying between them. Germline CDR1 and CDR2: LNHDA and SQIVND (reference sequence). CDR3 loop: CASSGSQGSNQPQHF. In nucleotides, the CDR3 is TGTGCCAGTAGTGGATCCCAGGGGAGCAATCAGCCCCAGCATTTT.

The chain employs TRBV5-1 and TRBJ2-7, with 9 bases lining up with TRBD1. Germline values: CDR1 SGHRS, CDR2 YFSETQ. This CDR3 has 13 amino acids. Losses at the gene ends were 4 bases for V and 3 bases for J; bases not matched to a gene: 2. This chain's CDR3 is CASSETGGYEQYF. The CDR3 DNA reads TGCGCCAGCAGCGAGACAGGGGGCTACGAGCAGTACTTC.

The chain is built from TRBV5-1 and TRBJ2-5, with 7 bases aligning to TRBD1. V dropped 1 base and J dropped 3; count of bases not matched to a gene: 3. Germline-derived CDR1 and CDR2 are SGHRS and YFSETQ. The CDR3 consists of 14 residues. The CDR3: CASSLITGEETQYF. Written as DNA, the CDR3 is TGCGCCAGCAGCTTGATAACAGGGGAAGAGACCCAGTACTTC.